Each of the 27 T cell receptor beta chains below was sequenced from the same sample in a study of blood T cells in healthy people across ages. Combining a sample-barcoded 5' primer with a J-beta primer mix, a second PCR ran for roughly 7 to 12 cycles. MiXCR, run by TCRdb on the 5' RACE reads, gives a single entry per CDR3 protein. The sample has roughly 2 million distinct CDR3 sequences; 49% are singletons. Specimen: blood. These receptors were obtained from a woman aged 40-49 years in good health.

V gene TRBV6-5 combines with J gene TRBJ2-4; 8 nucleotides match TRBD1. The end of the DNA is better explained by TRBJ2-5, so the J call may be wrong. CDR3 length: 14 amino acids. The germline gives CDR1 MNHEY, CDR2 SVGAGI. CDR3 coding DNA: TGTGCCAGCAGGACGACAGGGGCGTCCGGGACCCAGTACTTC. Translation: CASRTTGASGTQYF.

V gene TRBV14 combines with J gene TRBJ2-5; D is unclear. Trimming left V 6 bases short and J 0 bases short, with 17 bases between. This CDR3 is built from 16 residues. Germline CDR1 reads SGHDN; CDR2 reads FVKESK. CDR3: CASSIGPDGYQETQYF. As DNA, the CDR3 is TGTGCCAGCAGTATTGGCCCAGACGGCTACCAAGAGACCCAGTACTTC.

A few counts support this clonotype. The V and J genes are TRBV5-1 and TRBJ2-3; a possible D gene is TRBD1 (5 bases). The CDR3 covers 13 residues. V dropped 8 bases and J dropped 2 bases, with 12 bases sitting between them. Germline V gene lookup returns CDR1 SGHRS and CDR2 YFSETQ. Here the CDR3 reads CASTGEVTDTQYF. CDR3 nucleotides: TGCGCCAGTACAGGAGAAGTCACAGATACGCAGTATTTT.

The CDR3 bases are TGTGCCAGCAGCGCCGGGACAGCAAATGAAAAACTGTTTTTT. Translating it yields CASSAGTANEKLFF. This chain links TRBV13 with TRBJ1-4; 7 bases agree with TRBD1. CDR3 size: 14 residues. Germline V lookup: CDR1 PRHDT, CDR2 FYEKMQ (reference sequence). With V trimmed by 5 bases and J by 5 bases, 5 bases remained unmatched.

The chain links TRBV4-3 to TRBJ1-2; D remains ambiguous. There are 16 residues in the CDR3. The germline V and J ends were trimmed by 0 bases and 0 bases, with 11 bases remaining between them. The V gene's germline CDR1 is LGHNA and CDR2 YSLEER. The CDR3 is CASSQDLWTTNYGYTF. The CDR3 bases are TGCGCCAGCAGCCAAGATCTTTGGACGACTAACTATGGCTACACCTTC.

The rearrangement links TRBV9 to TRBJ2-1, with TRBD2 matching over 7 bases. The CDR3 is 18 amino acids. The junction had 9 bases not matched to a gene; V was cut back by 0 bases and J by 0 bases. Germline V gene lookup returns CDR1 SGDLS and CDR2 YYNGEE. CDR3 loop: CASSVGTSRGSSYNEQFF. The CDR3 bases are TGTGCCAGCAGCGTAGGGACTAGTCGCGGTAGCTCCTACAATGAGCAGTTCTTC.

The gene calls are TRBV27 and TRBJ1-1; D is undetermined. Germline CDR1 is MNHEY and CDR2 is SMNVEV (reference sequence). Between the trimmed V and J ends, which lost 5 bases and 0 bases, there was a span of 7 bases. This CDR3 contains 13 residues. CDR3 nucleotide sequence: TGTGCCAGCAGTGGGTGGCTGAACACTGAAGCTTTCTTT. Translated: CASSGWLNTEAFF.

The chain couples TRBV7-2 to TRBJ2-5; 9 bases align to TRBD1. The CDR3 length is 15 residues. V was pared by 3 bases and J by 11 bases, with 13 bases of the junction left unmatched. Per germline, CDR1 SGHTA and CDR2 FQGNSA. Here the CDR3 DNA reads TGTGCCAGCAGCTTGGACACCGGGACAGGGCGGGAGCAGTACTTC. It encodes CASSLDTGTGREQYF.

The chain links TRBV6-2 or TRBV6-3 to TRBJ2-4; no firm D call. Gene TRBJ2-5 matches the end of the DNA better, so the J call may be wrong. CDR3 length: 15 residues. CDR1 is MNHEY and CDR2 is SVGEGT in the germline V gene. The CDR3 loop is CASRRHGPSQETQYF. The CDR3 DNA reads as TGTGCCAGCAGACGTCACGGCCCCTCACAAGAGACCCAGTACTTC.

The table lists this clonotype with a few counts. The chain is built from TRBV5-1 and TRBJ2-5, with 7 bases aligning to TRBD2. Germline assignment: CDR1 SGHRS and CDR2 YFSETQ. Germline trimming cut 7 bases from V and 2 bases from J; bases unmatched to any gene: 14. The CDR3 is made up of 16 amino acids. The CDR3 bases are TGCGCCAGCCGGGCCGGGGGGAACCTGGGACAAGAGACCCAGTACTTC. The encoded protein is CASRAGGNLGQETQYF.

V gene TRBV5-1 combines with J gene TRBJ2-2, with 9 bases fitting TRBD1. The CDR3 spans 17 residues. The germline V gene has CDR1 SGHRS and CDR2 YFSETQ. V trimming: 4 bases; J trimming: 6 bases; junction bases outside the gene matches: 13. DNA of the CDR3: TGCGCCAGCAGCCTACCCCCGGGACAGGGATATCCCGGGGAGCTGTTTTTT. Amino acids: CASSLPPGQGYPGELFF. Full variable domain (rest looked up from reference TRBV5-1 and TRBJ2-2): KAGVTQTPRYLIKTRGQQVTLSCSPISGHRSVSWYQQTPGQGLQFLFEYFSETQRNKGNFPGRFSGRQFSNSRSEMNVSTLELGDSALYLCASSLPPGQGYPGELFFGEGSRLTVL.

J is TRBJ1-1 and V is TRBV5-1; 7 positions match TRBD1. The CDR3 consists of 14 residues. V was pared by 4 bases and J by 2 bases, with 5 bases of the junction left unmatched. Per the germline V gene, CDR1 is SGHRS and CDR2 is YFSETQ. The CDR3 sequence is CASSRDSTNTEAFF. The CDR3 bases are TGCGCCAGCAGCAGGGACAGTACTAACACTGAAGCTTTCTTT.

The rearrangement links TRBV12-3 or TRBV12-4 to TRBJ1-1; D call uncertain. The CDR3 is 12 amino acids. V was pared by 3 bases and J by 5 bases, with 7 bases between. The CDR3 DNA follows: TGTGCCAGCAGTTTCCTGTGGACTGAAGCTTTCTTT. It encodes CASSFLWTEAFF.

The chain is built from TRBV29-1 and TRBJ1-6, with D maybe TRBD1 (6 bases). V lost 6 bases and J 7 bases, leaving 10 bases between the germline ends. This CDR3 contains 12 residues. Germline values: CDR1 SQVTM, CDR2 ANQGSEA. CDR3 in amino acids: CSVNTGNSPLHF. CDR3 DNA: TGCAGCGTCAACACAGGGAATTCACCCCTCCACTTT.

The genes are TRBV11-2 and TRBJ2-3, with 7 bases lining up with TRBD2. The length of the CDR3 is 14 residues. J was trimmed by 7 bases and V by 6 bases; bases with no gene match: 10. Germline V CDR1 and CDR2: SGHAT, FQNNGV. In DNA, the CDR3 is TGTGCCAGCAGTCTACCCGCGGGGGTAAATACGCAGTATTTT. Translation: CASSLPAGVNTQYF.

This chain joins TRBV5-1 and TRBJ2-7, with D maybe TRBD2 (6 bases). From germline, CDR1 is SGHRS and CDR2 YFSETQ. Trimming removed 4 bases from V and 7 bases from J, with 24 bases in between. This CDR3 is 16 amino acids long. In nucleotides, the CDR3 is TGCGCCAGCAGCGGGAGAACGGGACTCCCTGACAATGAGCAGTACTTC. It yields the protein CASSGRTGLPDNEQYF.

The genes are TRBV28 and TRBJ2-3; D gene ambiguous. Trimming removed 6 bases from V and 0 bases from J, with 13 bases in between. The germline V gene has CDR1 MDHEN and CDR2 SYDVKM. The CDR3 is made up of 15 amino acids. The chain's CDR3 is CASRLKYSSTDTQYF. The DNA for the CDR3 is TGTGCCAGCAGACTTAAGTACAGTAGCACAGATACGCAGTATTTT.

The CDR3 DNA is TGCAGTGCTAGTTGGGCTAGCACAGATACGCAGTATTTT. As protein: CSASWASTDTQYF. The J gene is TRBJ2-3, the V gene TRBV20-1; D gene uncertain. Germline V gene lookup returns CDR1 DFQATT and CDR2 SNEGSKA (reference sequence). With 3 bases removed from V and 0 bases from J, the gap between germline ends came to 7 bases. The CDR3 is 13 residues long.

The chain employs TRBV28 and TRBJ1-2; D is perhaps TRBD1 (6 bases). The ends were cut back, 3 bases at V and 3 bases at J, with 11 bases in the middle. From germline, CDR1 is MDHEN and CDR2 SYDVKM. The CDR3 loop spans 14 amino acids. As DNA, the CDR3 is TGTGCCAGCAGTTTCTGGGGGCGGGACTATGGCTACACCTTC. Residues: CASSFWGRDYGYTF.

This sequence joins TRBV3-1 and TRBJ1-5; D ambiguous. Germline V gene data show CDR1 as LGHDT and CDR2 as YNNKEL (reference sequence). CDR3 length: 16 residues. V shed 0 bases and J shed 6 bases, with 15 bases lying between them. The CDR3 DNA is TGTGCCAGCAGCCAAGATAACGGGAATGTGGGTCAGCCCCAGCATTTT. Protein sequence: CASSQDNGNVGQPQHF.

This clonotype has a handful of counts. The CDR3 here is CASSLDRVQGYTF. The CDR3 DNA reads TGTGCCAGCAGCTTAGACAGGGTGCAGGGCTACACCTTC. The V call is TRBV7-2, the J call TRBJ1-2, with a tentative D call TRBD1 (6 bases). The germline V gene has CDR1 SGHTA and CDR2 FQGNSA. This CDR3 contains 13 residues. V gave up 1 base and J gave up 8 bases, with 11 bases separating them.

The chain carries TRBV24-1 and TRBJ2-5; D not certain. CDR1 and CDR2 from the germline V gene are KGHDR and SFDVKD. The germline V and J ends were trimmed by 6 bases and 5 bases, with 3 bases remaining between them. This CDR3 comprises 10 residues. CDR3 DNA: TGTGCCACCAGTTGCGAGACCCAGTACTTC. Its translation is CATSCETQYF.

The chain recombines TRBV3-1 with TRBJ2-1, with D perhaps matching TRBD1 or TRBD2 (6 bases each). The CDR3 totals 15 residues. V lost 4 bases and J lost 8, with 18 bases in between. CDR1 LGHDT and CDR2 YNNKEL come from the germline V gene (reference sequence). The CDR3 DNA reads TGTGCCAGCAGCCCCGCAGGGGACTCATCGGATGAGCAGTTCTTC. It is translated as CASSPAGDSSDEQFF.

The table lists this clonotype with a few counts. The gene calls are TRBV20-1 and TRBJ1-4; 8 nucleotides line up with TRBD1. This CDR3 is 13 amino acids long. The trim removed 5 bases at V and 8 bases at J, leaving 7 bases unmatched. The V gene's germline CDR1 is DFQATT and CDR2 SNEGSKA (reference sequence). CDR3 residues: CSAAGTGREKLFF. The CDR3 DNA sequence: TGCAGTGCTGCCGGGACAGGCCGAGAAAAACTGTTTTTT.

The chain recombines TRBV20-1 with TRBJ2-1, with D uncertain. Germline CDR1 and CDR2: DFQATT and SNEGSKA (reference sequence). V was clipped by 3 bases and J by 0 bases, with 15 bases between them. The CDR3 has 16 amino acids. This CDR3 is CSARPFDVSSYNEQFF. CDR3 nucleotide sequence: TGCAGTGCTAGGCCCTTCGATGTGAGCTCCTACAATGAGCAGTTCTTC.

The chain recombines TRBV5-1 with TRBJ2-1, with 7 bases fitting TRBD2. This CDR3 is 17 amino acids long. Germline CDR1 SGHRS, CDR2 YFSETQ. V was clipped by 4 bases and J by 6 bases; unmatched bases: 16. In nucleotides, the CDR3 is TGCGCCAGCAGCCGACTAGCCGGAGGATTCAGGGTCAATGAGCAGTTCTTC. It yields the protein CASSRLAGGFRVNEQFF.

The chain carries TRBV7-2 and TRBJ2-7; D is possibly TRBD1 or TRBD2 (6 bases each). Germline values: CDR1 SGHTA, CDR2 FQGNSA. Between the trimmed V and J ends, which lost 1 base and 5 bases, there was a span of 15 bases. This CDR3 comprises 15 residues. The CDR3 reads CASSLEGGFMNEQYF. DNA for the CDR3: TGTGCCAGCAGCTTAGAGGGGGGCTTTATGAACGAGCAGTACTTC.